These T cell receptor beta chains were read from a single sample in a study of identical twins. Each CDR3 protein is one row after TCRdb ran MiXCR on the 5' RACE reads. The sample holds 250,000 or so distinct CDR3 sequences; approximately 8.3% are singletons and the top ten take less than 4%. The data also belong to a second study, concerning yellow fever vaccine responses in identical twins.

Sequenced: CD8+ T cells sorted from blood. These receptors originate from a woman aged 18-29 years in good health. Each CDR3 is given with its conserved first and last residue. Each record gives: V gene, J gene, CDR3 length, clone size, D gene, CDR3 protein, CDR3 DNA. A D gene is named only where the DNA matches it firmly. A row's size may be missing; if present it is once, few, many or a size class.

TRBV12-3/TRBV12-4,TRBJ2-7,17,many,TRBD2,CASSSGVAGVQLGEQYF,TGTGCCAGCAGTTCCGGGGTAGCGGGGGTCCAATTGGGCGAGCAGTACTTC
TRBV6-2/TRBV6-3,TRBJ2-3,16,.,TRBD2,CASSYSLAGGTDTQYF,TGTGCCAGCAGTTACTCCCTAGCGGGAGGGACAGATACGCAGTATTTT
TRBV4-3,TRBJ2-3,16,.,TRBD2,CASSQEWTSATDTQYF,TGCGCCAGCAGCCAAGAATGGACTAGCGCCACAGATACGCAGTATTTT
TRBV5-1,TRBJ2-1,15,.,TRBD2,CASSPSGRALDEQFF,TGCGCCAGCAGCCCTAGCGGGAGGGCCCTCGATGAGCAGTTCTTC
TRBV4-1,TRBJ2-5,15,many,.,CASSQDAADQETQYF,TGCGCCAGCAGCCAAGATGCAGCAGACCAAGAGACCCAGTACTTC
TRBV10-2,TRBJ2-1,16,many,TRBD2,CASSDSGKAGLNEQFF,TGCGCCAGCAGTGACTCGGGTAAAGCGGGGCTCAATGAGCAGTTCTTC
TRBV28,TRBJ2-1,20,many,TRBD1,CASSRIRDRGRRSRDNEQFF,TGTGCCAGCAGCCGGATCCGGGACAGGGGGCGTAGAAGTCGCGACAATGAGCAGTTCTTC
TRBV11-2,TRBJ2-3,16,few,TRBD2,CASSLGLAGFTDTQYF,TGTGCCAGCAGCTTAGGACTAGCGGGTTTCACAGATACGCAGTATTTT
TRBV7-8,TRBJ1-2,15,few,.,CASSGTAGDDYGYTF,TGTGCCAGCAGCGGTACGGCGGGGGATGACTATGGCTACACCTTC
TRBV28,TRBJ2-5,16,.,TRBD1,CASSTTGGRYQETQYF,TGTGCCAGCAGCACCACAGGGGGCCGGTACCAAGAGACCCAGTACTTC
TRBV24-1,TRBJ2-3,11,.,.,CATMAGDTQYF,TGTGCCACCATGGCGGGAGATACGCAGTATTTT
TRBV5-4,TRBJ1-2,12,.,.,CASSPDVYGYTF,TGTGCCAGCAGCCCGGATGTCTATGGCTACACCTTC
TRBV10-3,TRBJ2-3,13,many,.,CAISDLVADTQYF,TGTGCCATCAGTGATCTGGTCGCAGATACGCAGTATTTT
TRBV9,TRBJ2-7,15,few,TRBD2,CASSVGSGVDYEQYF,TGTGCCAGCAGCGTAGGGAGCGGGGTGGACTACGAGCAGTACTTC
TRBV12-3/TRBV12-4,TRBJ1-5,14,few,.,CASQGPGLNQPQHF,TGTGCCAGCCAGGGGCCAGGGCTGAATCAGCCCCAGCATTTT
TRBV6-5,TRBJ2-1,17,few,TRBD2,CASSTSKPGGPYNEQFF,TGTGCCAGCAGTACTTCCAAACCGGGGGGACCCTACAATGAGCAGTTCTTC
TRBV29-1,TRBJ1-2,12,many,TRBD1,CSVATGYYGYTF,TGCAGCGTCGCGACAGGGTACTATGGCTACACCTTC
TRBV4-2,TRBJ1-1,12,.,.,CASSQVDTEAFF,TGTGCCAGCAGCCAAGTCGACACTGAAGCTTTCTTT
TRBV25-1,TRBJ2-7,16,.,TRBD2,CASSDYRASGLYEQYF,TGTGCCAGCAGTGATTATCGGGCTAGCGGACTTTACGAGCAGTACTTC
TRBV2,TRBJ2-2,17,few,.,CASSEITLGGGTGELFF,TGTGCCAGCAGTGAGATTACCCTGGGGGGCGGAACCGGGGAGCTGTTTTTT
TRBV6-1,TRBJ2-5,13,.,TRBD1,CASSDRGLETQYF,TGTGCCAGCAGTGACAGGGGGCTAGAGACCCAGTACTTC
TRBV2,TRBJ2-1,14,few,.,CASSEVGGANEQFF,TGTGCCAGCAGTGAGGTGGGGGGGGCGAATGAGCAGTTCTTC
TRBV28,TRBJ2-1,14,many,TRBD1,CASSAGGDYNEQFF,TGTGCCAGCAGTGCAGGGGGAGACTACAATGAGCAGTTCTTC
TRBV7-9,TRBJ2-7,16,.,.,CASSPPHGAGSYEQYF,TGTGCCAGCAGCCCTCCTCACGGGGCGGGCTCCTACGAGCAGTACTTC
TRBV12-3/TRBV12-4,TRBJ2-7,15,.,.,CASHGGSADSYEQYF,TGTGCCAGCCACGGAGGTAGCGCCGACTCCTACGAGCAGTACTTC
TRBV7-9,TRBJ2-3,15,many,TRBD2,CASRASGGATDTQYF,TGTGCCAGCAGGGCTAGCGGGGGGGCTACAGATACGCAGTATTTT
TRBV3-1,TRBJ2-7,14,few,.,CASSQDTSSYEQYF,TGTGCCAGCAGCCAAGATACCTCTTCCTACGAGCAGTACTTC
TRBV7-8,TRBJ1-4,15,few,.,CASSPRWGGNEKLFF,TGTGCCAGCAGCCCCCGATGGGGGGGGAATGAAAAACTGTTTTTT
TRBV27,TRBJ2-7,17,.,.,CASSREIPGHNTYEQYF,TGTGCCAGCAGTAGGGAAATACCGGGACATAATACCTACGAGCAGTACTTC
TRBV14,TRBJ2-1,23,.,TRBD2,CASSHSLLNRGRQSGGAVFEQFF,TGTGCCAGCAGCCACTCCCTACTGAATAGGGGGCGCCAAAGCGGGGGGGCCGTATTTGAGCAGTTCTTC
TRBV25-1,TRBJ2-7,13,many,.,CASRDGSSYEQYF,TGTGCCAGCAGGGACGGGAGCTCCTACGAGCAGTACTTC
TRBV4-2,TRBJ1-5,17,few,.,CASSQDMEVTEGQPQHF,TGTGCCAGCAGCCAAGACATGGAGGTAACGGAAGGTCAGCCCCAGCATTTT
TRBV11-2,TRBJ2-2,15,many,.,CASSGRNLNTGELFF,TGTGCCAGCAGCGGCAGGAACCTGAACACCGGGGAGCTGTTTTTT
TRBV11-1,TRBJ2-1,18,few,TRBD2,CASSLGRLAGYSYNEQFF,TGTGCCAGCAGCTTGGGAAGACTAGCGGGGTACTCCTACAATGAGCAGTTCTTC
TRBV29-1,TRBJ2-2,15,.,.,CSAEYREDGDGELFF,TGCAGCGCAGAATACAGGGAGGATGGGGACGGGGAGCTGTTTTTT
TRBV10-3,TRBJ2-1,14,many,TRBD1,CAILNPGTGGEQFF,TGTGCCATCCTAAACCCCGGGACAGGGGGTGAGCAGTTCTTC
TRBV7-2,TRBJ2-5,15,.,.,CASSRGWVGGETQYF,TGTGCCAGCAGCCGAGGTTGGGTAGGGGGGGAGACCCAGTACTTC
TRBV7-3,TRBJ2-6,14,.,.,CASREGSGANVLTF,TGTGCCAGCAGAGAGGGGTCTGGGGCCAACGTCCTGACTTTC
TRBV5-1,TRBJ2-7,15,few,TRBD2,CASSNGLAGVTEQYF,TGCGCCAGCAGCAACGGACTAGCGGGAGTAACCGAGCAGTACTTC
TRBV18,TRBJ2-7,13,.,TRBD2,CASSWTRAYEQYF,TGTGCCAGCTCCTGGACTAGGGCCTACGAGCAGTACTTC
TRBV6-5,TRBJ2-2,15,few,TRBD2,CASSYWGGETGELFF,TGTGCCAGCAGTTACTGGGGGGGAGAAACCGGGGAGCTGTTTTTT
TRBV5-1,TRBJ2-7,13,many,.,CASRLLSTYEQYF,TGCGCCAGCAGACTGCTGTCGACCTACGAGCAGTACTTC
TRBV7-3,TRBJ1-1,17,.,.,CAFSSHTNQGLGTEAFF,TGTGCCTTCAGTTCACATACCAACCAGGGGTTAGGCACTGAAGCTTTCTTT
TRBV7-2,TRBJ2-7,14,.,.,CASSLFDISYEQYF,TGTGCCAGCAGCTTATTCGATATCTCCTACGAGCAGTACTTC
TRBV7-8,TRBJ2-6,19,few,TRBD2,CASSHYLAGESPGANVLTF,TGTGCCAGCAGTCACTACCTAGCGGGGGAGTCCCCTGGGGCCAACGTCCTGACTTTC
TRBV20-1,TRBJ2-1,13,many,.,CSASTSLSNEQFF,TGCAGTGCTAGCACTAGTTTATCAAATGAGCAGTTCTTC
TRBV10-3,TRBJ2-5,17,.,TRBD2,CAISGGGLAGPQETQYF,TGTGCCATCAGTGGGGGGGGACTAGCGGGACCCCAAGAGACCCAGTACTTC
TRBV7-2,TRBJ2-7,14,few,.,CASSLAAVSYEQYF,TGTGCCAGCAGCTTAGCGGCCGTCTCCTACGAGCAGTACTTC
TRBV7-2,TRBJ2-7,16,few,TRBD1,CASSLYTGQASYEQYF,TGTGCCAGCAGCTTATATACGGGACAGGCCTCCTACGAGCAGTACTTC
TRBV20-1,TRBJ2-7,16,.,TRBD2,CSARDQTGGRSYEQYF,TGCAGTGCTAGAGATCAGACGGGGGGGAGATCCTACGAGCAGTACTTC